This T cell receptor beta chain derives from a study of blood T cells in healthy people across ages. The study's findings and limits: In older individuals, TCR beta diversity per million T cells was lower, falling roughly linearly with age. For the donors, CMV status was unknown and possibly confounded expanded clonotype changes.

The V gene lost 3 bases and the J gene lost 2 bases, with 14 bases spanning the gap. The CDR3 is made up of 15 amino acids. Per the germline V gene, CDR1 is SEHNR and CDR2 is FQNEAQ (reference sequence). A J-beta primer mix and a sample-barcoded 5' primer were used in a second PCR of roughly 7 to 12 cycles. Researchers report that each sample yielded at least 3 million CDR3-containing paired-end reads. Via MiXCR, TCRdb re-called the 5' RACE reads, giving one row per CDR3 protein. The sample lists about 680,000 distinct CDR3 sequences; 49% were seen once. Concerning this clonotype: Its cognate antigen is unknown.

The source is an older woman in good health. The specimen was blood. The J gene is TRBJ2-7, the V gene TRBV7-9, with D perhaps assigned TRBD1 or TRBD2 (6 bases each). In nucleotides, the CDR3 is TGTGCCAGCAGCTTGGTTGGGGGGCAAGCCTACGAGCAGTACTTC. This sequence encodes CASSLVGGQAYEQYF.